These T cell receptor beta chains were read from a single sample in a study of shared clonotypes between healthy human individuals. Repertoires were generated with immunoSEQ multiplex PCR, while TCRdb's copy carries only in-frame clones and drops some. The table has about 2 million clones, about 95% seen once. Sequencing was performed on naive CD8+ T cells sorted from blood. These receptors all stem from a man between 18 and 35 years old in good health. Both conserved end residues are part of each CDR3. The order of the fields is D gene, V gene, J gene, clone size, CDR3 DNA, CDR3 protein. The D gene is left open where the match is weak. Part of the rows lack a size; the others show once, few, many or a class for expanded clones.

>NA|TRBV30|TRBJ1-2|NA
TGTGCCTGGAGTGGAGAACTCGGCTACACCTTC
CAWSGELGYTF
>TRBD1|TRBV6-5|TRBJ1-4|NA
TGTGCCAGCAGGTGGGGACAGTCTAGGAATGAAAAACTGTTTTTT
CASRWGQSRNEKLFF
>TRBD2|TRBV27|TRBJ2-5|NA
TGTGCCAGCAGTCCTCATATCCTAGCGGAAGAGACCCAGTACTTC
CASSPHILAEETQYF
>NA|TRBV7-9|TRBJ2-7|once
TGTGCCAGCAGCTTATTGGGGTCTCAGGGATCCTACGAGCAGTACTTC
CASSLLGSQGSYEQYF
>TRBD1|TRBV5-4|TRBJ2-6|NA
TGTGCCAGCAGTCCCGGACAGGGGGAGGTCAACGTCCTGACTTTC
CASSPGQGEVNVLTF
>NA|TRBV27|TRBJ1-4|NA
TGTGCCAGCAGTCACGGGGGCTATAATGAAAAACTGTTTTTT
CASSHGGYNEKLFF
>NA|TRBV27|TRBJ2-7|NA
TGTGCCAGCAGTTTCGGGGAGCCCTACGAGCAGTACTTC
CASSFGEPYEQYF
>NA|TRBV4-3|TRBJ2-5|once
TGCGCCAGCAGCCAAGATCTAACTAGCCTACAGACCCAGTACTTC
CASSQDLTSLQTQYF
>NA|TRBV11-2|TRBJ1-2|NA
TGTGCCAGCAAAACGTACAGCTATGGCTACACCTTC
CASKTYSYGYTF
>TRBD1|TRBV6-6|TRBJ2-7|NA
TGTGCCAGCAGTTCCCAAACAGGGGCCTACGAGCAGTACTTC
CASSSQTGAYEQYF
>TRBD1|TRBV5-6|TRBJ1-3|NA
TGTGCCAGCAGCCCCGGGACAGGGGCCCTCTCTGGAAACACCATATATTTT
CASSPGTGALSGNTIYF
>TRBD1|TRBV7-9|TRBJ1-5|NA
TGTGCCAGCAGCCGAACAGGGGATTTTAGCAATCAGCCCCAGCATTTT
CASSRTGDFSNQPQHF
>TRBD1|TRBV4-3|TRBJ2-1|NA
TGCGCCAGCAGCCTAGCAGGGGGCTCCTACAATGAGCAGTTCTTC
CASSLAGGSYNEQFF
>NA|TRBV4-1|TRBJ2-2|NA
TGCGCCAGCAGCCGAAAAGGGTTAGACACCGGGGAGCTGTTTTTT
CASSRKGLDTGELFF
>NA|TRBV18|TRBJ2-7|NA
TGTGCCAGCTCACCAGACCCAGGGGATCCCCACTCCTACGAGCAGTACTTC
CASSPDPGDPHSYEQYF
>TRBD2|TRBV27|TRBJ2-1|NA
TGTGCCAGCAGTTTATCTCTAGCGGGAGACAATGAGCAGTTCTTC
CASSLSLAGDNEQFF
>NA|TRBV10-3|TRBJ2-7|NA
TGTGCCATCAGTGAGGAAATCGGCTACGAGCAGTACTTC
CAISEEIGYEQYF
>NA|TRBV25-1|TRBJ1-5|NA
TGTGCCAGCAGTGAAGCGGGGGGGTACCAGCCCCAGCATTTT
CASSEAGGYQPQHF
>NA|TRBV29-1|TRBJ1-2|NA
TGCAGTGCATCGGATAGAAACTATGGCTACACCTTC
CSASDRNYGYTF
>NA|TRBV25-1|TRBJ2-5|NA
TGTGCCAGCAGCGCCCCGGACAGCAATCAAGAGACCCAGTACTTC
CASSAPDSNQETQYF
>NA|TRBV9|TRBJ2-5|NA
TGTGCCAGCAGCGTAATGGTGAGCCCCCAAGAGACCCAGTACTTC
CASSVMVSPQETQYF
>NA|TRBV4-1|TRBJ2-1|NA
TGCGCCAGCAGCCGCCACAGGAGCTCCTACAATGAGCAGTTCTTC
CASSRHRSSYNEQFF
>NA|TRBV10-2|TRBJ2-7|NA
TGCGCCAGCAGGGGCGCAGACTCGTACGAGCAGTACTTC
CASRGADSYEQYF
>NA|TRBV11-2|TRBJ1-4|NA
TGTGCCAGCAGCTCAATTACGGAGGGGCATGGTGAAAAACTGTTTTTT
CASSSITEGHGEKLFF
>TRBD1|TRBV7-8|TRBJ2-7|NA
TGTGCCAGCAGCTCAATGGACGACAGGGGCTACGAGCAGTACTTC
CASSSMDDRGYEQYF
>NA|TRBV2|TRBJ1-4|NA
TGTGCCAGCAGTGAAATCGACGAAAAACTGTTTTTT
CASSEIDEKLFF
>TRBD2|TRBV11-2|TRBJ2-5|NA
TGTGCCAGCAGCGGGGGACTATCCGGGCTGGGGACCCAGTACTTC
CASSGGLSGLGTQYF
>TRBD2|TRBV30|TRBJ2-7|NA
TGTGCCTCGAGACTAGCGGACTACTACGAGCAGTACTTC
CASRLADYYEQYF
>NA|TRBV4-1|TRBJ1-1|NA
TGCGCCAGCAGCCAAGGGTTCCCTTCTCAGGGGACTGAAGCTTTCTTT
CASSQGFPSQGTEAFF
>TRBD1|TRBV2|TRBJ2-7|NA
TGTGCCAGCACTCAGACAGGGAGCGAGCAGTACTTC
CASTQTGSEQYF
>NA|TRBV7-6|TRBJ2-7|NA
TGTGCCAGCAGCTTATCCCTGAGCTCCTACGAGCAGTACTTC
CASSLSLSSYEQYF
>NA|TRBV5-6|TRBJ2-7|NA
TGTGCCAGCAGCTACGGACAGTCCTACGAGCAGTACTTC
CASSYGQSYEQYF
>NA|TRBV4-1|TRBJ2-7|NA
TGCGCCAGCAGCCAAGTGGGGCAGCTCTACGAGCAGTACTTC
CASSQVGQLYEQYF
>NA|TRBV2|TRBJ2-6|NA
TGTGCCAGCAGTAGTAGGGAGACGTACCGCTCTGGGGCCAACGTCCTGACTTTC
CASSSRETYRSGANVLTF
>NA|TRBV27|TRBJ2-2|NA
TGTGCCAGCAGTACCCACCCGAACACCGGGGAGCTGTTTTTT
CASSTHPNTGELFF
>NA|TRBV6-6|TRBJ2-7|NA
TGTGCCAGCAGTTCCCGGGACAAAAGCTCCTACGAGCAGTACTTC
CASSSRDKSSYEQYF
>TRBD1|TRBV6-6|TRBJ1-4|NA
TGTGCCAGCAGTATGTCAGGGGGCTTCGGTGAAAAACTGTTTTTT
CASSMSGGFGEKLFF
>NA|TRBV27|TRBJ1-2|once
TGTGCCAGCAGTTTATTACGACAGGCCGATAACTATGGCTACACCTTC
CASSLLRQADNYGYTF
>TRBD1|TRBV29-1|TRBJ2-1|NA
TGCAGCATACCTTGGGACAGGGGCCCGAAGGATGAGCAGTTCTTC
CSIPWDRGPKDEQFF
>NA|TRBV28|TRBJ1-5|NA
TGTGCCAGCAGTTTATCAGGGCTCAATCAGCCCCAGCATTTT
CASSLSGLNQPQHF
>NA|TRBV5-6|TRBJ2-7|few
TGTGCCAGCAGCTCGGAGGGGTACGAGCAGTACTTC
CASSSEGYEQYF